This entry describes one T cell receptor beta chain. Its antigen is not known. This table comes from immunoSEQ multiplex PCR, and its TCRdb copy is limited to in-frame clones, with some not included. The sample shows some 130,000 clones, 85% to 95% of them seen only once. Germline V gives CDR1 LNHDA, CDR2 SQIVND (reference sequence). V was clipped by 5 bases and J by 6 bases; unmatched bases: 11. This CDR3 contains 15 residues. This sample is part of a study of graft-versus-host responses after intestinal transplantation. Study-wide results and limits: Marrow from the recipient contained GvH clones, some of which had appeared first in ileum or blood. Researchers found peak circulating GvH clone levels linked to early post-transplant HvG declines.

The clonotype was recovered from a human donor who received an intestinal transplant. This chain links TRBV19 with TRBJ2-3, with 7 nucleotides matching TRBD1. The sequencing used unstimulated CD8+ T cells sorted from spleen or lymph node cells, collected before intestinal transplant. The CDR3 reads CASSPRDSLRDTQYF. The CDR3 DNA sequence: TGTGCCAGTAGTCCGAGGGACAGCCTGAGGGATACGCAGTATTTT.